This T cell receptor beta chain comes out of a study of identical twins. Template switching (which added a universal primer site) was used, and cDNA carried unique molecular identifiers. TCRdb reanalysed the 5' RACE reads using MiXCR and keeps one entry per CDR3 protein. The table has nearly 900,000 distinct CDR3 sequences, 9% to 15% seen once. In this sample, this clonotype turned up a few times. Its antigen is currently unknown. With 5 bases removed from V and 1 base from J, the gap between germline ends came to 16 bases. The V gene's germline CDR1 is DFQATT and CDR2 SNEGSKA (reference sequence). The CDR3 runs 15 residues. General study results and limits: The degree of excess twin sharing was weaker in beta out-of-frame sequences. It was out-of-frame TCR alpha sharing in monozygotic twins that models underestimated.

This sample was also put to use in a study of yellow fever vaccine responses in identical twins.

The specimen sequenced was PBMCs. The receptor comes from a woman aged 18 to 35 in good health. The chain links TRBV20-1 to TRBJ2-3; the D gene is possibly TRBD2 (6 bases). Written as DNA, the CDR3 is TGCAGTGCTTCACCAGCTAGCGTTGGCACAGATACGCAGTATTTT. As protein: CSASPASVGTDTQYF.